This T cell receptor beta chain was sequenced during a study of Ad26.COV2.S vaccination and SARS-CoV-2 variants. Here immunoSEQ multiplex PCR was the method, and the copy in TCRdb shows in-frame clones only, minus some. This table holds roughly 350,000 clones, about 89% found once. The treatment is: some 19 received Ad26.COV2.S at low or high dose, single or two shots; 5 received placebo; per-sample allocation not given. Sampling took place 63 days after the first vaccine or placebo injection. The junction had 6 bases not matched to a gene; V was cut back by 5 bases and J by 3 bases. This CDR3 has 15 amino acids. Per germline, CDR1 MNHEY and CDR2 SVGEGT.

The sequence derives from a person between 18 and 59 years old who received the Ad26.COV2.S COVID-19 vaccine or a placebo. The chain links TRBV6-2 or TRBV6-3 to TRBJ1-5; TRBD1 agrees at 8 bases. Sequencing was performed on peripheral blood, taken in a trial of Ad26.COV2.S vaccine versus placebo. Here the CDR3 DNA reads TGTGCCAGCAGTAGACAGGGGTTGTACAATCAGCCCCAGCATTTT. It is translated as CASSRQGLYNQPQHF.